What follows describes a single TCR beta chain. V shed 7 bases and J 0 bases; nucleotides not matched to a gene: 7. CDR3 length equals 14 residues. The germline V gene encodes CDR1 SQVTM and CDR2 ANQGSEA. The data belong to a study of cytomegalovirus exposure and HLA in healthy donors. Primers included in the PCR were 60 Vbeta and 13 Jbeta primers. Data came from immunoSEQ multiplex PCR; TCRdb stores just in-frame clones and leaves some out. The sample includes 73,000 or so clones, around 80% of them seen just once. The V gene is TRBV29-1, the J gene TRBJ2-3; TRBD1 agrees at 7 bases. The TCR originated in a man aged 45 to 65 in good health and CMV-seronegative. Sequencing input: PBMCs. CDR3 sequence reads: CSAWDSSSTDTQYF. As DNA, the CDR3 is TGCAGCGCTTGGGACAGCTCTAGCACAGATACGCAGTATTTT.